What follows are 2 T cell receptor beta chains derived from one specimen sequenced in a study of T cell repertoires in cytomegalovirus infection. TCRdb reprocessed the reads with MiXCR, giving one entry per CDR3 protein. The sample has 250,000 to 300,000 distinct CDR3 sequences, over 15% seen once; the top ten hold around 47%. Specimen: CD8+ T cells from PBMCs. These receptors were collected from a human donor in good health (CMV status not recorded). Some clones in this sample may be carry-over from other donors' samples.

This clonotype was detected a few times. The CDR3: CASSQDLRTAATNEKLFF. CDR3 in DNA: TGCGCCAGCAGCCAAGATCTGAGGACGGCCGCAACTAATGAAAAACTGTTTTTT. The genes are TRBV4-1 and TRBJ1-4; D gene uncertain. CDR3 length: 18 amino acids. CDR1 and CDR2 (germline): MGHRA, YSYEKL. V gave up 0 bases and J gave up 0 bases, with 14 bases separating them.

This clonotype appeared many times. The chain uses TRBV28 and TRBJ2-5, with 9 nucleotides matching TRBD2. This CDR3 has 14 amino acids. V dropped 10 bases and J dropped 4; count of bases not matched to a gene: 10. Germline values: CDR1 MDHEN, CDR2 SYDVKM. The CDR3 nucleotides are TGTGCCATTGGGGGCGGGGGGGCCACAGAGACCCAGTACTTC. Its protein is CAIGGGGATETQYF.